This TCR beta chain was retrieved from a study of T cells in Graves' hyperthyroidism and ophthalmopathy. Study-wide results and limits: Onset of ophthalmopathy came a median around 6.5 months after the model predicted it.

Authors of the study amplified TCR beta CDR3 regions from RNA transcripts. The primer set for the first-round RT-PCR of the TCR CDR3 was HTBI. TCRdb redid the calling of the multiplex PCR reads with MiXCR, one entry per CDR3 protein. The sample shows 250,000 or so distinct CDR3 sequences, about 16% of them seen only once. This CDR3 is 17 amino acids long. CDR1 is LGHDT, CDR2 YNNKEL, per germline (reference sequence). Trimming took 0 bases from V and 3 from J; bases not matched to a gene: 6. This clonotype has a count of ten or more. Its antigen is undetermined. The origin of this receptor is a woman aged 18-29 years with Graves' ophthalmopathy. Material: blood. The V and J genes are TRBV3-1 and TRBJ1-5, with 9 bases matching TRBD1. CDR3 loop: CASSQDRTGASNQPQHF. CDR3 sequence (DNA): TGTGCCAGCAGCCAAGACCGGACAGGGGCCTCCAATCAGCCCCAGCATTTT.